This is a list of T cell receptor beta chains from one sample in a study of blood T cell repertoires in COVID-19. Data came from immunoSEQ multiplex PCR; TCRdb stores just in-frame clones and leaves some out. The repertoire holds around 80,000 clones, with roughly 78% as singletons. Sample: peripheral blood. The receptors come from a woman in her seventies with acute or convalescent COVID-19. The CDR3 runs from the conserved cysteine through the conserved F or W. D genes are given only for firm matches. Rows may omit the clone size; those that give it use once, few, many or a size class.

>-|TRBJ1-2|TRBV4-2|once
CASSPGTARGYTF
TGTGCCAGCAGCCCTGGGACTGCCCGTGGCTACACCTTC
>TRBD2|TRBJ2-3|TRBV20-1|-
CSASRTSGRSTDTQYF
TGCAGTGCTAGTAGAACTAGCGGAAGAAGCACAGATACGCAGTATTTT
>-|TRBJ2-5|TRBV7-3|-
CASSFTELGTQYF
TGTGCCAGCAGCTTTACGGAGCTCGGGACCCAGTACTTC
>-|TRBJ1-1|TRBV10-2|-
CASSVGVNTEAFF
TGCGCCAGCAGTGTAGGGGTTAACACTGAAGCTTTCTTT
>-|TRBJ1-5|TRBV9|-
CASSVDGHSNQPQHF
TGTGCCAGCAGCGTAGACGGTCATAGCAATCAGCCCCAGCATTTT
>-|TRBJ2-3|TRBV9|-
CASSVEASFQDTQYF
TGTGCCAGCAGCGTAGAGGCTAGCTTTCAAGATACGCAGTATTTT
>TRBD1|TRBJ1-4|TRBV7-9|-
CASSPRGTGVEKLFF
TGTGCCAGCAGCCCGCGTGGGACAGGGGTTGAAAAACTGTTTTTT
>-|TRBJ2-3|TRBV7-5|-
CVRSCGVGDCKSTDTQYF
TGTGTCAGAAGCTGTGGGGTGGGGGACTGTAAGTCCACAGATACGCAGTATTTT
>TRBD1|TRBJ1-2|TRBV3-1/TRBV3-2|once
CASSPGQGNYGYTF
TGTGCCAGCAGCCCGGGACAGGGTAACTATGGCTACACCTTC
>TRBD1|TRBJ1-2|TRBV11-2|-
CASSYTTGWYGYTF
TGTGCCAGCAGTTACACGACAGGGTGGTATGGCTACACCTTC